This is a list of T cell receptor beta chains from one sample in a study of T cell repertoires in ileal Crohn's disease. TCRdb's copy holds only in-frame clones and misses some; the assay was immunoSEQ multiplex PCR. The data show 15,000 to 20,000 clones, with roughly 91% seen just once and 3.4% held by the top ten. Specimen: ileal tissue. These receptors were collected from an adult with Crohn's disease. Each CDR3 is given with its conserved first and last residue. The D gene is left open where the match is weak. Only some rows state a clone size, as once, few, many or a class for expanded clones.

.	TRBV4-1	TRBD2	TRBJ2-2	TGCGCCAGCAGCCCCGGGGGGCTAGCGGGGGCCCCGAACACCGGGGAGCTGTTTTTT	CASSPGGLAGAPNTGELFF
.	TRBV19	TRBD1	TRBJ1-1	TGTGCCAGTAGTATCCAGGGGGCTATTCAAGCTTTCTTT	CASSIQGAIQAFF
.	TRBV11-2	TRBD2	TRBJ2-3	TGTGCCAGCAGCCCCGGACTAGCGGGGGGTACAGATACGCAGTATTTT	CASSPGLAGGTDTQYF
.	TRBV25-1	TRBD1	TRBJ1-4	TGTGCCAGCAGTGAACCGGGACAGCGAGTGGAAAAACTGTTTTTT	CASSEPGQRVEKLFF
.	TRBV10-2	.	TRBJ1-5	TGCGCCAGCAGTGAGTTTAGGGGGGGGTCCAATCAGCCCCAGCATTTT	CASSEFRGGSNQPQHF
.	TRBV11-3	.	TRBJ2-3	TGTGCCAGCAGCTTAGATTACGCGCAAAGCACAGATACGCAGTATTTT	CASSLDYAQSTDTQYF
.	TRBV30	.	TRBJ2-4	TGTGCCTGGAGTCTCGACAGGTTAGCCAAAAACATTCAGTACTTC	CAWSLDRLAKNIQYF
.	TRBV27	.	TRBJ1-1	TGTGCCAGCAGTTTTAGGGGCTGGGGCACTGAAGCTTTCTTT	CASSFRGWGTEAFF
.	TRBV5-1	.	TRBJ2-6	TGCGCCAGCAGCTTGGAGCAGGGGCAGAGCTCTGGGGCCAACGTCCTGACTTTC	CASSLEQGQSSGANVLTF
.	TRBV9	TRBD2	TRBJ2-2	TGTGCCAGCAGCCCAGCGGGAGGGGGCACCGGGGAGCTGTTTTTT	CASSPAGGGTGELFF
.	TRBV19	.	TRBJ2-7	TGTGCCAGTAGTTCACCTCGACAGAGCTACGAGCAGTACTTC	CASSSPRQSYEQYF
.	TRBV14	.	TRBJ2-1	TGTGCCAGCAGCCAAGTGGAGGGGGGGACGGAGCAGTTCTTC	CASSQVEGGTEQFF
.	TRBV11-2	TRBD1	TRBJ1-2	TGTGCCAGCAGCTTGGGGGGACAGGTGAACTATGGCTACACCTTC	CASSLGGQVNYGYTF
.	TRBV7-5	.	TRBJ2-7	TGTGCCAGAAGCCACCGGGACAGGGTCGACGAGCAGTACTTC	CARSHRDRVDEQYF
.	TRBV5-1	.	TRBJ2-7	TGCGCCAGCAGCAACCAGGGGGGCTACGAGCAGTACTTC	CASSNQGGYEQYF
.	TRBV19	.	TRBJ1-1	TGTGCCAGTAGTATATCTCGCGGAAGGAACACTGAAGCTTTCTTT	CASSISRGRNTEAFF
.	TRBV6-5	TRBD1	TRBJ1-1	TGTGCCAGCAGTGTGGACAGGTACACTGAAGCTTTCTTT	CASSVDRYTEAFF
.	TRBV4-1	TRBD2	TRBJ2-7	TGCGCCAGCAGCCAAGGGCCCCGGCGGGGGAATCACTACGAGCAGTACTTC	CASSQGPRRGNHYEQYF
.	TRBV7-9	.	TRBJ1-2	TGTGCCAGCAGCACACAAGAACGAACTAACTATGGCTACACCTTC	CASSTQERTNYGYTF
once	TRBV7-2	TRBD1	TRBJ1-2	TGTGCCAGCAGCCCCCTTATGGGACAGGGGGGAGGCTACACCTTC	CASSPLMGQGGGYTF
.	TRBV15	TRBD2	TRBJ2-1	TGTGCCACCAGCAGAGATTTTGCGGGAGGCTCCTACAATGAGCAGTTCTTC	CATSRDFAGGSYNEQFF
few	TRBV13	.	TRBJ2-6	TGTGCCAGCAGCTTAAGGCCCCAGGTCTCTGGGGCCAACGTCCTGACTTTC	CASSLRPQVSGANVLTF
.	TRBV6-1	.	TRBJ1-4	TGTGCCAGCAGTGAAGTCAGCGGCTCCAATGAAAAACTGTTTTTT	CASSEVSGSNEKLFF
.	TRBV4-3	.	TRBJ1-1	TGCGCCAGCAGCCAAGATCATACAGGCTTACTCTCGACCACTGAAGCTTTCTTT	CASSQDHTGLLSTTEAFF
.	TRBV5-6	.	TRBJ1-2	TGTGCCAGCAGCTTGGTGGGCAGGGATGGTGGCTACACCTTC	CASSLVGRDGGYTF
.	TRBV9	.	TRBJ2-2	TGTGCCAGCAGCGTAGATAGAGGGGAGCTGTTTTTT	CASSVDRGELFF
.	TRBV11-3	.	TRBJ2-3	TGTGCCAGCAGCTTAGCGCGGGGAGATACGCAGTATTTT	CASSLARGDTQYF
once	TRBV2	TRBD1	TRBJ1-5	TGTGCCAGCGGGGGACAGGGGGGCAATCAGCCCCAGCATTTT	CASGGQGGNQPQHF
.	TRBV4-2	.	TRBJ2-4	TGTGCCAGCAGCCACTCCGGGGCTGGGGGCCTAGCCAAAAACATTCAGTACTTC	CASSHSGAGGLAKNIQYF
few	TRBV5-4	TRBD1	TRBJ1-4	TGTGCCAGCAGCTTGGGTCAGGGACAGGGCAATAATGAAAAACTGTTTTTT	CASSLGQGQGNNEKLFF
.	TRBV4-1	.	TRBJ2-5	TGCGCCAGCAGCCAGCCCGGGACACAGCAAGAGACCCAGTACTTC	CASSQPGTQQETQYF
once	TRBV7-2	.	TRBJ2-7	TGTGCCAGCAGCTTAGTTGGGGGGTCCCCATTCTATGAGCAGTACTTC	CASSLVGGSPFYEQYF
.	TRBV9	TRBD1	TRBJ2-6	TGTGCCAGCGGGGATCTGACAGGGGGTTCGTCTGGGGCCAACGTCCTGACTTTC	CASGDLTGGSSGANVLTF
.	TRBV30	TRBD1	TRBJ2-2	TGTGCCTGGAATACAGGGGGAACCGGGGAGCTGTTTTTT	CAWNTGGTGELFF
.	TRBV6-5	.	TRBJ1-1	TGTGCCAGCTCAATAGGGAGCTACACTGAAGCTTTCTTT	CASSIGSYTEAFF
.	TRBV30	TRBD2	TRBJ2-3	TGTGCCTGGAGAGATCCAGCGGGGACAGATACGCAGTATTTT	CAWRDPAGTDTQYF
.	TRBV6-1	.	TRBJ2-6	TGTGCCAGCAGTGATTTCCCCAACAGTTCTGGGGCCAACGTCCTGACTTTC	CASSDFPNSSGANVLTF
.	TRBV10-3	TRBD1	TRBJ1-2	TGTGCCATCAGTAGCCGGGACAGGGGGCGCGATAACTATGGCTACACCTTC	CAISSRDRGRDNYGYTF
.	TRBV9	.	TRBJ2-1	TGTGCCAGCAGCGCGGGGGTGGTCTACAATGAGCAGTTCTTC	CASSAGVVYNEQFF
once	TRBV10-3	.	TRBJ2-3	TGTGCCATCCAGGAGACAGGTACGCAGTATTTT	CAIQETGTQYF
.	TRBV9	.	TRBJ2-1	TGTGCCAGCAGCGCGGGGGTGGTGAATGAGCAGTTCTTC	CASSAGVVNEQFF
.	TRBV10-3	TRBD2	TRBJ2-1	TGTGCCATCCGAGAGACGGGGGGGCTTAGCGATGAGCAGTTCTTC	CAIRETGGLSDEQFF